This T cell receptor (beta chain) was captured by sequencing in a study of CD8 T cells in Susac syndrome. This clonotype came up once. Recently defined diagnostic criteria for definite or probable disease were fulfilled by Susac syndrome patients. Negative isolation yielded CD8+ and CD4+ T cells; FACS enriched TEMRA cells. RNA in amounts of about 0.45 to 1 ug was reverse transcribed with random hexamers. TCR beta CDR3 was amplified by immunoSEQ multiplex PCR. This amplification extended across 54 Vbeta and 13 Jbeta segments. TCRdb itself ran the immunoSEQ multiplex PCR reads through MiXCR, one entry per CDR3 protein. Of more than 85,000 distinct CDR3 sequences in the sample, just under 95% are singletons; the top ten hold about 0.3%. The germline V gene has CDR1 DFQATT and CDR2 SNEGSKA (reference sequence). V was cut by 6 bases and J by 3 bases, with 18 bases left in between. CDR3 length equals 14 residues.

The rearrangement joins TRBV20-1 to TRBJ2-7; a possible D gene is TRBD2 (5 bases). The sequenced sample consisted of CD4+ T cells from PBMCs. This clonotype originated in a human donor with Susac syndrome. The CDR3 sequence is CSARAPGAGYEQYF. CDR3 coding DNA: TGCAGTGCGCGGGCCCCAGGAGCTGGCTACGAGCAGTACTTC.